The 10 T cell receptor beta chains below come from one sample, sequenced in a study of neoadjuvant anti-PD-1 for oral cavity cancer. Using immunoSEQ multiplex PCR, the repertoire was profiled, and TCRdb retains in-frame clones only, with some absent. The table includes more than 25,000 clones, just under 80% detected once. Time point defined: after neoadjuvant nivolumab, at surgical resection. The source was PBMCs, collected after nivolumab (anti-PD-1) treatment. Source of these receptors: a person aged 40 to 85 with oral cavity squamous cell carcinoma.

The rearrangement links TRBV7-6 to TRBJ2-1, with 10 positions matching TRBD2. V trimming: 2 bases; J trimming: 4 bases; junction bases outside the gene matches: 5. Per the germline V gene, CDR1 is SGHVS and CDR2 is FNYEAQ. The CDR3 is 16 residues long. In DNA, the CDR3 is TGTGCCAGCAGCTTAATAGGTAGCGGGGGGTACAATGAGCAGTTCTTC. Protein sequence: CASSLIGSGGYNEQFF.

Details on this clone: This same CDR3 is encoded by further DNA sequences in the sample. The CDR3 is CSVENTGELFF. CDR3 nucleotide sequence: TGCAGCGTTGAGAACACCGGGGAGCTGTTTTTT. The chain carries TRBV29-1 and TRBJ2-2; D unclear. Germline V gives CDR1 SQVTM, CDR2 ANQGSEA. Trimming took 3 bases from V and 1 from J, leaving 0 bases between them. The CDR3 totals 11 residues.

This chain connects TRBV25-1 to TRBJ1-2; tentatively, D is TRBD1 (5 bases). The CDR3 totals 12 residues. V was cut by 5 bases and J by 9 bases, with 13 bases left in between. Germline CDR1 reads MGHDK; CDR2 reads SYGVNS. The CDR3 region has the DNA TGTGCCAGCAGTTTGGAAGGGGATCGCTACACCTTC. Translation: CASSLEGDRYTF.

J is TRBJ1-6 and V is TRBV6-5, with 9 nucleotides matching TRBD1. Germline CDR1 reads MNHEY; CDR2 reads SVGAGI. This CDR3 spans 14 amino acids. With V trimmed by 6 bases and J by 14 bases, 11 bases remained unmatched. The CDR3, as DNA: TGTGCCAGCAGAAGACCGGGACAGGGTGGTGCCCTCCACTTT. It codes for CASRRPGQGGALHF.

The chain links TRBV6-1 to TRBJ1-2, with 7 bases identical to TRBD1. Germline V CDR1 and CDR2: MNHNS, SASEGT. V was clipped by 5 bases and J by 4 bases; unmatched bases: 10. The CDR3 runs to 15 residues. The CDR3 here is CASSPGQASGYGYTF. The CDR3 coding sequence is TGTGCCAGCAGTCCCGGACAGGCGTCTGGCTATGGCTACACCTTC.

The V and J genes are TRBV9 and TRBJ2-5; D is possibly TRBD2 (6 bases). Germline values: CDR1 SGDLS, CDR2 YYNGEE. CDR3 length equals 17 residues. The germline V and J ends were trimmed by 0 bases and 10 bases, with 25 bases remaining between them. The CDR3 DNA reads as TGTGCCAGCAGCGTAGCTACGGGAGCTAACCCGGGGCCGATCCAGTACTTC. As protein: CASSVATGANPGPIQYF.

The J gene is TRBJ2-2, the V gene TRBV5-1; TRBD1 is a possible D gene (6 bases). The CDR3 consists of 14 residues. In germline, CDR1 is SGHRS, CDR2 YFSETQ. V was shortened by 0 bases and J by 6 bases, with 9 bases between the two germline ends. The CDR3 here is CASSLDQGPGELFF. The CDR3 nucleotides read TGCGCCAGCAGCTTGGATCAGGGGCCCGGGGAGCTGTTTTTT.

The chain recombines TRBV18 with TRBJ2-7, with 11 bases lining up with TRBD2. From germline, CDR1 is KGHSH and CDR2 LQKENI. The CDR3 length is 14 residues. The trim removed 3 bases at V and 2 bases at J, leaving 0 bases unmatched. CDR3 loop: CASSPSGGAYEQYF. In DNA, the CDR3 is TGTGCCAGCTCACCTAGCGGGGGGGCCTACGAGCAGTACTTC.

CDR3 sequence reads: CASSVGGNVWRGNNEQFF. DNA of the CDR3: TGTGCCAGCAGCGTAGGAGGGAACGTGTGGCGGGGAAACAATGAGCAGTTCTTC. The chain combines TRBV9 with TRBJ2-1; D possibly corresponds to TRBD2 (6 bases). Germline loops: CDR1 SGDLS, CDR2 YYNGEE. Trimming took 0 bases from V and 5 from J, leaving 21 bases between them. The CDR3 length is 18 residues.

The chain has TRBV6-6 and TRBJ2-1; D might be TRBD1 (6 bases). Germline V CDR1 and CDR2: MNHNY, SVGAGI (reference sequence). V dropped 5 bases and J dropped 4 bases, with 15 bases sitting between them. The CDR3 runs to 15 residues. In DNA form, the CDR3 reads TGTGCCAGCAGTCGCCGGGACACGGGGTACAATGAGCAGTTCTTC. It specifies CASSRRDTGYNEQFF.